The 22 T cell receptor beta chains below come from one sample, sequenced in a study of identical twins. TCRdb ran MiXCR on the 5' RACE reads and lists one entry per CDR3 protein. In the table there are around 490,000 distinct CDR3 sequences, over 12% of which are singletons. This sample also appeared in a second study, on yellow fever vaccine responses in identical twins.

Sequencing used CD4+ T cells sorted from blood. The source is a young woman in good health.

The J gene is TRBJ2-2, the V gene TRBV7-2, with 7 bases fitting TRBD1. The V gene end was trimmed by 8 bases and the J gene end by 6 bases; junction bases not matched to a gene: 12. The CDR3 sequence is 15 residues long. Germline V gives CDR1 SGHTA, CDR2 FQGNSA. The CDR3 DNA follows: TGTGCCAGCCGTGTGATGACAGGGACCTCCGGGGAGCTGTTTTTT. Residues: CASRVMTGTSGELFF.

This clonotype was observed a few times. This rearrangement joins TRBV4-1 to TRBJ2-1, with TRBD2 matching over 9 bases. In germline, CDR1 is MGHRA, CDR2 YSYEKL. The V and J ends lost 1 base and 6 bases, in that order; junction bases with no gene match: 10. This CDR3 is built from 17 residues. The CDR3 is CASSQVVGGGAINEQFF. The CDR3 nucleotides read TGCGCCAGCAGCCAAGTTGTCGGCGGGGGGGCCATCAATGAGCAGTTCTTC.

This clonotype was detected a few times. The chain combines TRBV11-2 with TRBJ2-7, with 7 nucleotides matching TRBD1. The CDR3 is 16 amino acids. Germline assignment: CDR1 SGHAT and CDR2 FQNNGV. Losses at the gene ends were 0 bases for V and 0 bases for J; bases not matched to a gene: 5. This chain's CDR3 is CASSLEGGRSSYEQYV. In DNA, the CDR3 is TGTGCCAGCAGCTTAGAAGGGGGCAGAAGCTCCTACGAGCAGTACGTC.

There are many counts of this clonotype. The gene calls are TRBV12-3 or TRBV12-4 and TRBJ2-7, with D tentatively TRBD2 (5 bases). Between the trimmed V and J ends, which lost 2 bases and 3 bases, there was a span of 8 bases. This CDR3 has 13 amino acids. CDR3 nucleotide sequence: TGTGCCAGCAGTTTAAACGAGGGCTACGAGCAGTACGTC. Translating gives CASSLNEGYEQYV.

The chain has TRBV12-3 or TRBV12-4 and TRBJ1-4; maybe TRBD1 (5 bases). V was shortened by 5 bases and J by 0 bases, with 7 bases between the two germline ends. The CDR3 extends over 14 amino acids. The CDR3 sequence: CASSTGPTNEKLFF. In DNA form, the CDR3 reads TGTGCCAGCAGTACAGGACCAACTAATGAAAAACTGTTTTTT.

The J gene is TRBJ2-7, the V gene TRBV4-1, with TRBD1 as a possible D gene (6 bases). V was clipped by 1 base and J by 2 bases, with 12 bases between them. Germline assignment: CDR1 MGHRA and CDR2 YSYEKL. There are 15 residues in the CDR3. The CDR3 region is CASSQGRGFAYEQYF. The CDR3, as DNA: TGCGCCAGCAGCCAAGGAAGGGGGTTCGCCTACGAGCAGTACTTC.

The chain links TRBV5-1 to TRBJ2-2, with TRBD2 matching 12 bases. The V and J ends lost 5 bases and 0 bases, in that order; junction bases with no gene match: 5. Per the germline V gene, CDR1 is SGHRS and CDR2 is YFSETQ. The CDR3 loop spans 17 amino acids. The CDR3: CASRRTSGDPNTGELFF. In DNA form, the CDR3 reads TGCGCCAGCAGAAGGACTAGCGGGGACCCGAACACCGGGGAGCTGTTTTTT.

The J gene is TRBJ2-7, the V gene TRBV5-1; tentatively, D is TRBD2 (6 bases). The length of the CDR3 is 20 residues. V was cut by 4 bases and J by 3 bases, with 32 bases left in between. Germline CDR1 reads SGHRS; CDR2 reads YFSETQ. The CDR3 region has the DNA TGCGCCAGCAGCCCCCGGAAGACTACTAGCCGGAGGTCCCCTAGCTACGAGCAGTACTTC. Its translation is CASSPRKTTSRRSPSYEQYF.

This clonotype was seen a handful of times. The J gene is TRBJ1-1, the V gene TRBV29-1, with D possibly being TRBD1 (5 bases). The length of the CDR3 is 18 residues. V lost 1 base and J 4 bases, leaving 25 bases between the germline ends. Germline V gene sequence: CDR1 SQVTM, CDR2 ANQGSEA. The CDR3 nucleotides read TGCAGCGTTGAAGTCTGGTTGAGACGGCCAGAGAGGGGCACTGAAGCTTTCTTT. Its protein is CSVEVWLRRPERGTEAFF. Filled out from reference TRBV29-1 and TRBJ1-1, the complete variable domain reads SAVISQKPSRDICQRGTSLTIQCQVDSQVTMMFWYRQQPGQSLTLIATANQGSEATYESGFVIDKFPISRPNLTFSTLTVSNMSPEDSSIYLCSVEVWLRRPERGTEAFFGQGTRLTVV.

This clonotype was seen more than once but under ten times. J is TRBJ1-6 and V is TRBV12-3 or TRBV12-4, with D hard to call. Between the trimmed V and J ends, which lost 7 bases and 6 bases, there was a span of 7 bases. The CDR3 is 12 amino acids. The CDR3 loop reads CASTRPNSPLHF. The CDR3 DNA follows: TGTGCCAGCACCCGCCCTAATTCACCCCTCCACTTT.

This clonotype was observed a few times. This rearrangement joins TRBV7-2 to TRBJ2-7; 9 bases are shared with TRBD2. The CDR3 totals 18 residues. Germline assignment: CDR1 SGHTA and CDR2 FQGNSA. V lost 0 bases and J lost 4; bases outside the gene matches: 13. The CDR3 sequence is CASSLAIKGVAGVYEQYF. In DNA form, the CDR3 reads TGTGCCAGCAGCTTAGCTATAAAGGGGGTAGCGGGAGTGTACGAGCAGTACTTC.

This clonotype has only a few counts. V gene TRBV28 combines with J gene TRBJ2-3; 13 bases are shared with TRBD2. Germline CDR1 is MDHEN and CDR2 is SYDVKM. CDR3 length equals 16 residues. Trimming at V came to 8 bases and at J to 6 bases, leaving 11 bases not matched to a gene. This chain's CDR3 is CASLRPGLAGMDTQYF. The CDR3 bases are TGTGCCAGCCTTCGACCGGGACTAGCGGGAATGGATACGCAGTATTTT.

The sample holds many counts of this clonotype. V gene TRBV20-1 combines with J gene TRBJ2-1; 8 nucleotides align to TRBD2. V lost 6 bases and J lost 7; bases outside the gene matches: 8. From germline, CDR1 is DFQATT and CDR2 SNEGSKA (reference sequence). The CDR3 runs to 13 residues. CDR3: CSAFAGGVNEQFF. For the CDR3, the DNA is TGCAGTGCATTTGCGGGGGGTGTTAATGAGCAGTTCTTC.

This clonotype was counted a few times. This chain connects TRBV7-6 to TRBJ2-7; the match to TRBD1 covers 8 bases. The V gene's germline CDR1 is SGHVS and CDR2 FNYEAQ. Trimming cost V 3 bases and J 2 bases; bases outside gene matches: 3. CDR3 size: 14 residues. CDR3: CASSLIQGAYEQYF. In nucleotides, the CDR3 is TGTGCCAGCAGCTTGATACAGGGGGCCTACGAGCAGTACTTC.

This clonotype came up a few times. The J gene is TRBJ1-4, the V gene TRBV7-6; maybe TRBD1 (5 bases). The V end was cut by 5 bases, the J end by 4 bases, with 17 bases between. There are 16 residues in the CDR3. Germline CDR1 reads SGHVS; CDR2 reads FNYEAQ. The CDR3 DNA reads TGTGCCAGCAGCCAGCGGGGGGTGATAGGTAATGAAAAACTGTTTTTT. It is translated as CASSQRGVIGNEKLFF.

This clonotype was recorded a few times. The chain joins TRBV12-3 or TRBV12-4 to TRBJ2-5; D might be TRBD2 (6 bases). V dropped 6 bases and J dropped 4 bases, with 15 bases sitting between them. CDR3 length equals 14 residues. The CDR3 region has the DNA TGTGCCAGCAGCCGGAGTCTAGCGAGAGAGACCCAGTACTTC. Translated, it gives CASSRSLARETQYF.

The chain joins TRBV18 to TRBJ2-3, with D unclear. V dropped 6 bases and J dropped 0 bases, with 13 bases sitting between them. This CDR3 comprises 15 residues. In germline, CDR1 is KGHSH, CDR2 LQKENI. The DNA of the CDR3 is TGTGCCAGCTCCCAAAACGACGGTAGCACAGATACGCAGTATTTT. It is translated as CASSQNDGSTDTQYF.

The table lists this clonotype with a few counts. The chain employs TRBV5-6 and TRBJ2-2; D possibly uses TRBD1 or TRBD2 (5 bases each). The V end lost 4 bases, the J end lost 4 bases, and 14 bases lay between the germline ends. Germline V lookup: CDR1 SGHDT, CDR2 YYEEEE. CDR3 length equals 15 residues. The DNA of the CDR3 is TGTGCCAGCAGCCCCGCTTCGGGGACCACCGGGGAGCTGTTTTTT. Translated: CASSPASGTTGELFF.

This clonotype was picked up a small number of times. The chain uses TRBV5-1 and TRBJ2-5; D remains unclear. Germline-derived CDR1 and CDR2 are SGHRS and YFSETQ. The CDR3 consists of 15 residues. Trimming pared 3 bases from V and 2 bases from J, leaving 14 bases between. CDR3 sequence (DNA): TGCGCCAGCAGCTCGACGAACAGCTTTCAAGAGACCCAGTACTTC. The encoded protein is CASSSTNSFQETQYF.

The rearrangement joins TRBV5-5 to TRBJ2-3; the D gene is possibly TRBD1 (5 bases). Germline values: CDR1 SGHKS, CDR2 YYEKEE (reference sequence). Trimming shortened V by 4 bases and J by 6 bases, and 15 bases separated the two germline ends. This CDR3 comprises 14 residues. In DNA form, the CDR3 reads TGTGCCAGCAGCCTATACAGGCCCGCGGATACGCAGTATTTT. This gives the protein CASSLYRPADTQYF.

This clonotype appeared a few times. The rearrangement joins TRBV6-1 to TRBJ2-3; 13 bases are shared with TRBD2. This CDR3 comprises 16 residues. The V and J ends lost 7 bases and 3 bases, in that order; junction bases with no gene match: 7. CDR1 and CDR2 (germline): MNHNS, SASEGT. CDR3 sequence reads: CASTLTSGRATDTQYF. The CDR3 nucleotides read TGTGCCAGCACTCTAACTAGCGGGAGGGCAACAGATACGCAGTATTTT.

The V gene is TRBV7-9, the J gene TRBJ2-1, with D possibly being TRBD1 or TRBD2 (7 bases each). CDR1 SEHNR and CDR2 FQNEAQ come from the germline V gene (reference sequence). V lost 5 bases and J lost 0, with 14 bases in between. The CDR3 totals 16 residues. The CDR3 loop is CASSPRGGHSYNEQFF. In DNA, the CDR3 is TGTGCCAGCAGCCCCAGGGGGGGCCACTCCTACAATGAGCAGTTCTTC.